The 29 T cell receptor beta chains below all came from one sample that was sequenced in a study of OX40 agonist ivuxolimab in advanced cancers. The repertoire was sequenced with immunoSEQ multiplex PCR; TCRdb's copy has only in-frame clones and lacks some. The sample records approximately 89,000 clones, about 88% being singletons. Sample: CD4+ or CD8+ T cells sorted from blood, taken in a trial of the OX40 agonist ivuxolimab. The receptors were sampled from an adult with an advanced solid tumor such as melanoma, head and neck, liver or kidney cancer.

J is TRBJ2-7 and V is TRBV5-6; no clear D gene. V shed 3 bases and J shed 5 bases, with 15 bases lying between them. In germline, CDR1 is SGHDT, CDR2 YYEEEE. This CDR3 contains 14 residues. CDR3 DNA: TGTGCCAGCAGCTGGGGAACGCAAGCCAACGAGCAGTACTTC. Translating gives CASSWGTQANEQYF.

V is TRBV5-1 and J is TRBJ2-2; weak D call: TRBD1 (6 bases). V lost 5 bases and J lost 4, with 15 bases in between. Germline V gene data show CDR1 as SGHRS and CDR2 as YFSETQ. This CDR3 spans 15 amino acids. DNA of the CDR3: TGCGCCAGCAGACCCGGGACAATCGGCACCGGGGAGCTGTTTTTT. Translation gives CASRPGTIGTGELFF.

A few counts support this clone. The V call is TRBV19, the J call TRBJ1-6; a possible D gene is TRBD1 (6 bases). This CDR3 is 15 amino acids long. Per the germline V gene, CDR1 is LNHDA and CDR2 is SQIVND (reference sequence). The V end was cut by 3 bases, the J end by 5 bases, with 11 bases between. The CDR3 region has the DNA TGTGCCAGTAGTATTCCCGGACAGAATAATTCACCCCTCCACTTT. Translated: CASSIPGQNNSPLHF.

The chain employs TRBV4-2 and TRBJ1-5, with no clear D. This CDR3 spans 15 amino acids. CDR1 and CDR2 (germline): LGHNA, YNFKEQ. V lost 0 bases and J 6 bases, leaving 12 bases between the germline ends. The CDR3 sequence is CASSQEEGSLQPQHF. In DNA, the CDR3 is TGTGCCAGCAGCCAAGAAGAGGGCAGCCTTCAGCCCCAGCATTTT.

The chain carries TRBV2 and TRBJ1-2, with D perhaps matching TRBD1 (5 bases). Trimming stripped 3 bases from V and 5 bases from J, with 13 bases between. CDR3 length: 14 amino acids. The germline V gene encodes CDR1 SNHLY and CDR2 FYNNEI. The CDR3 region has the DNA TGTGCCAGCAGTGATCTGGCGGGGGGGTATGGCTACACCTTC. Protein: CASSDLAGGYGYTF. Looking up the rest from reference TRBV2 and TRBJ1-2 gives the full variable domain: EPEVTQTPSHQVTQMGQEVILRCVPISNHLYFYWYRQILGQKVEFLVSFYNNEISEKSEIFDDQFSVERPDGSNFTLKIRSTKLEDSAMYFCASSDLAGGYGYTFGSGTRLTVV.

This sequence joins TRBV19 and TRBJ2-7, with D possibly TRBD1 on 5 matching bases. The CDR3 extends over 13 amino acids. Trimming stripped 7 bases from V and 3 bases from J, with 13 bases between. Germline V CDR1 and CDR2: LNHDA, SQIVND (reference sequence). The CDR3 DNA reads as TGTGCCAGTACCTCTACCGACAGCTACGAGCAGTACTTC. This encodes CASTSTDSYEQYF. The variable domain in full, completed from reference TRBV19 and TRBJ2-7, reads DGGITQSPKYLFRKEGQNVTLSCEQNLNHDAMYWYRQDPGQGLRLIYYSQIVNDFQKGDIAEGYSVSREKKESFPLTVTSAQKNPTAFYLCASTSTDSYEQYFGPGTRLTVT.

This chain joins TRBV6-1 and TRBJ2-1; D tentatively reads TRBD1 or TRBD2 (5 bases each). Germline V gene lookup returns CDR1 MNHNS and CDR2 SASEGT. Trimming pared 1 base from V and 1 base from J, leaving 14 bases between. The CDR3 runs 17 residues. CDR3 in DNA: TGTGCCAGCAGTGAAGGGGTGGGGGTAGGTTCCTACAATGAGCAGTTCTTC. Its translation: CASSEGVGVGSYNEQFF.

The chain joins TRBV5-1 to TRBJ2-7; perhaps TRBD1 as D (5 bases). The CDR3 contains 14 residues. Germline lookup yields CDR1 SGHRS and CDR2 YFSETQ. V gave up 4 bases and J gave up 0 bases, with 11 bases separating them. CDR3 bases: TGCGCCAGCAGCATCCCGACAGTCTCCTACGAGCAGTACTTC. Protein sequence: CASSIPTVSYEQYF. The variable domain in full, with the rest retrieved from reference TRBV5-1 and TRBJ2-7, is KAGVTQTPRYLIKTRGQQVTLSCSPISGHRSVSWYQQTPGQGLQFLFEYFSETQRNKGNFPGRFSGRQFSNSRSEMNVSTLELGDSALYLCASSIPTVSYEQYFGPGTRLTVT.

This chain uses TRBV10-1 with TRBJ1-5, with D possibly being TRBD1 (6 bases). This CDR3 is built from 20 residues. Germline CDR1 reads WNHNN; CDR2 reads SYGVQD (reference sequence). Trimming shortened V by 4 bases and J by 0 bases, and 25 bases separated the two germline ends. CDR3 sequence reads: CASSGRGVGLGAYSNQPQHF. In DNA, the CDR3 is TGCGCCAGCAGTGGCAGAGGGGTGGGACTGGGGGCTTATAGCAATCAGCCCCAGCATTTT.

The rearrangement joins TRBV19 to TRBJ1-1; 8 positions match TRBD1. CDR1 LNHDA and CDR2 SQIVND come from the germline V gene (reference sequence). There are 14 residues in the CDR3. V lost 5 bases, J lost 6 bases, and 8 bases stayed unmatched. The CDR3 loop is CASSLTGVRAEAFF. The CDR3 DNA follows: TGTGCCAGTAGTTTGACAGGGGTTCGGGCTGAAGCTTTCTTT.

The chain joins TRBV9 to TRBJ2-2, with TRBD2 identical over 7 bases. From germline, CDR1 is SGDLS and CDR2 YYNGEE. The CDR3 contains 15 residues. V lost 0 bases and J lost 6; bases outside the gene matches: 5. This CDR3 reads CASSVEGSGAGELFF. The CDR3 region has the DNA TGTGCCAGCAGCGTAGAGGGGAGCGGGGCCGGGGAGCTGTTTTTT.

The chain combines TRBV5-4 with TRBJ1-1, with TRBD1 matching 9 bases. The CDR3 spans 16 residues. Looked up from germline, CDR1 is SGHNT and CDR2 is YYREEE (reference sequence). V shed 3 bases, J shed 2 bases, and the junction held 8 bases outside the gene matches. The CDR3 region is CASSWELQGANTEAFF. CDR3 bases: TGTGCCAGCAGCTGGGAATTACAGGGGGCTAACACTGAAGCTTTCTTT.

This chain uses TRBV9 with TRBJ2-3, with 10 bases that match TRBD2. V shed 3 bases, J shed 2 bases, and the junction held 18 bases outside the gene matches. CDR1 and CDR2 (germline): SGDLS, YYNGEE. This CDR3 contains 20 residues. CDR3 region: CASSAGRVAGGGMTTDTQYF. The CDR3 nucleotides read TGTGCCAGCAGCGCCGGTAGAGTAGCGGGGGGCGGGATGACCACAGATACGCAGTATTTT. The full variable domain, its missing parts supplied by reference TRBV9 and TRBJ2-3, is DSGVTQTPKHLITATGQRVTLRCSPRSGDLSVYWYQQSLDQGLQFLIQYYNGEERAKGNILERFSAQQFPDLHSELNLSSLELGDSALYFCASSAGRVAGGGMTTDTQYFGPGTRLTVL.

V gene TRBV5-6 combines with J gene TRBJ1-2; the D gene is possibly TRBD1 (5 bases). The CDR3 extends over 13 amino acids. Germline V lookup: CDR1 SGHDT, CDR2 YYEEEE. The V end lost 3 bases, the J end lost 8 bases, and 14 bases lay between the germline ends. CDR3 residues: CASSWRQGGGYTF. In DNA, the CDR3 is TGTGCCAGCAGCTGGCGGCAGGGAGGGGGCTACACCTTC.

The rearrangement uses TRBV5-1 and TRBJ2-3, with 8 nucleotides matching TRBD2. The length of the CDR3 is 16 residues. The V gene end was trimmed by 2 bases and the J gene end by 1 base; junction bases not matched to a gene: 6. The germline V gene has CDR1 SGHRS and CDR2 YFSETQ. CDR3 sequence (DNA): TGCGCCAGCAGCTTTGAGGCGGGGGGTGGCACAGATACGCAGTATTTT. Translated, it gives CASSFEAGGGTDTQYF.

J is TRBJ1-2 and V is TRBV27, with 10 bases identical to TRBD1. The CDR3 extends over 16 amino acids. The V segment lost 3 bases and the J segment 5 bases; nucleotides outside the gene matches: 9. Germline V gene lookup returns CDR1 MNHEY and CDR2 SMNVEV (reference sequence). In DNA, the CDR3 is TGTGCCAGCAGTTTTGCGGGACAGGGGAAATTTTATGGCTACACCTTC. It codes for CASSFAGQGKFYGYTF.

The chain employs TRBV6-5 and TRBJ1-1; D ambiguous. Germline CDR1 is MNHEY and CDR2 is SVGAGI. This CDR3 is 13 amino acids long. The V end lost 3 bases, the J end lost 4 bases, and 9 bases lay between the germline ends. CDR3 amino acids: CASSYGVSTEAFF. DNA for the CDR3: TGTGCCAGCAGTTATGGGGTGAGCACTGAAGCTTTCTTT.

The sample holds one count of this clone. This chain joins TRBV19 and TRBJ2-7; no definite D call. Germline values: CDR1 LNHDA, CDR2 SQIVND (reference sequence). CDR3 length: 13 amino acids. V was trimmed by 4 bases and J by 9 bases, leaving 16 bases between them. The CDR3 is CASSTAPLMGQYF. The CDR3 bases are TGTGCCAGTAGTACCGCCCCACTCATGGGGCAGTACTTC.

This clone was seen once. The chain is built from TRBV11-2 and TRBJ2-7, with D perhaps TRBD2 (6 bases). Germline CDR1 is SGHAT and CDR2 is FQNNGV. CDR3 length equals 13 residues. V gave up 5 bases and J gave up 5 bases, with 13 bases separating them. CDR3 DNA: TGTGCCAGCAGCCAGAGTTCGGGGGACGAGCAGTACTTC. Encoded protein: CASSQSSGDEQYF.

The J gene is TRBJ2-7, the V gene TRBV6-5, with TRBD2 identical over 14 bases. V was pared by 9 bases and J by 3 bases, with 4 bases of the junction left unmatched. The CDR3 runs 14 residues. Looked up from germline, CDR1 is MNHEY and CDR2 is SVGAGI. The CDR3 nucleotides read TGTGCCAGACGACTAGCGGGGGGGGGCTACGAGCAGTACTTC. Protein: CARRLAGGGYEQYF.

CDR3: CASSLPTRGELFF. The CDR3 DNA is TGTGCCAGCAGCTTACCGACCCGCGGGGAGCTGTTTTTT. The chain combines TRBV11-2 with TRBJ2-2, with D uncertain. Trimming took 2 bases from V and 7 from J, leaving 8 bases between them. Germline assignment: CDR1 SGHAT and CDR2 FQNNGV. There are 13 residues in the CDR3.

The V and J genes are TRBV2 and TRBJ1-2; maybe TRBD1 (6 bases). The V end was cut by 8 bases, the J end by 8 bases, with 21 bases between. Germline CDR1 and CDR2: SNHLY and FYNNEI. This CDR3 has 14 amino acids. The CDR3: CASQGRGVKRGYTF. The CDR3 nucleotides are TGTGCCAGCCAAGGGAGGGGGGTTAAAAGGGGCTACACCTTC.

The rearrangement links TRBV5-1 to TRBJ2-6; no clear D. This CDR3 has 17 residues. V dropped 4 bases and J dropped 0 bases, with 14 bases sitting between them. CDR1 is SGHRS and CDR2 is YFSETQ in the germline V gene. The chain's CDR3 is CASSVGRHNSGANVLTF. CDR3 bases: TGCGCCAGCAGCGTCGGCAGGCACAACTCTGGGGCCAACGTCCTGACTTTC. The variable domain in full, with the rest retrieved from reference TRBV5-1 and TRBJ2-6, is KAGVTQTPRYLIKTRGQQVTLSCSPISGHRSVSWYQQTPGQGLQFLFEYFSETQRNKGNFPGRFSGRQFSNSRSEMNVSTLELGDSALYLCASSVGRHNSGANVLTFGAGSRLTVL.

A few counts support this clone. This chain connects TRBV30 to TRBJ2-3, with 10 bases lining up with TRBD1. The CDR3 has 14 amino acids. Trimming at V came to 5 bases and at J to 6 bases, leaving 8 bases not matched to a gene. Germline CDR1 is GTSNPN and CDR2 is SVGIG (reference sequence). The CDR3 spells CAWAKGQGRDTQYF. The CDR3 DNA sequence: TGTGCCTGGGCCAAGGGACAGGGGCGGGATACGCAGTATTTT.

The V call is TRBV27, the J call TRBJ2-1, with 8 nucleotides matching TRBD2. Per germline, CDR1 MNHEY and CDR2 SMNVEV (reference sequence). The CDR3 length is 14 residues. Germline trimming cut 5 bases from V and 5 bases from J; bases unmatched to any gene: 5. The CDR3 coding sequence is TGTGCCAGCAGTCGGGGGGGTATCAACAATGAGCAGTTCTTC. The encoded protein is CASSRGGINNEQFF.

The chain has TRBV6-1 and TRBJ1-5, with D possibly TRBD1 on 5 matching bases. The V and J ends lost 6 bases and 3 bases respectively, with 12 bases between them. The length of the CDR3 is 14 residues. The V gene's germline CDR1 is MNHNS and CDR2 SASEGT. The CDR3 sequence: CASRIRGDNQPQHF. The CDR3 DNA reads TGTGCCAGCAGGATTAGGGGCGACAATCAGCCCCAGCATTTT.

This chain joins TRBV7-2 and TRBJ1-3; D unresolved. CDR1 is SGHTA and CDR2 is FQGNSA in the germline V gene. The CDR3 is 12 residues long. Trimming shortened V by 2 bases and J by 4 bases, and 3 bases separated the two germline ends. In DNA form, the CDR3 reads TGTGCCAGCAGCTTAAACGGAAACACCATATATTTT. Translating gives CASSLNGNTIYF.

This rearrangement joins TRBV5-1 to TRBJ1-5; D perhaps matches TRBD1 (5 bases). CDR1 is SGHRS, CDR2 YFSETQ, per germline. The CDR3 consists of 15 residues. Trimming cost V 4 bases and J 6 bases, with 17 bases left between them. CDR3 coding DNA: TGCGCCAGCAGCCCCGGTGAAGGGGAACGTCAGCCCCAGCATTTT. It translates to CASSPGEGERQPQHF.

The sample holds one count of this clone. The CDR3 nucleotides are TGTGCCAGCAGCCCTCGAATAGATACGCAGTATTTT. Amino acids: CASSPRIDTQYF. The V call is TRBV7-2, the J call TRBJ2-3; D unresolved. From germline, CDR1 is SGHTA and CDR2 FQGNSA. CDR3 length: 12 residues. Trimming took 5 bases from V and 5 from J, leaving 8 bases between them.